This T cell receptor beta chain came from a study of blood T cell repertoires in COVID-19. The germline gives CDR1 SGDLS, CDR2 YYNGEE. Losses at the gene ends were 4 bases for V and 3 bases for J; bases not matched to a gene: 18. The CDR3 has 18 amino acids. Here immunoSEQ multiplex PCR was the method, and the copy in TCRdb shows in-frame clones only, minus some. The profile covers about 150,000 clones, with around 87% appearing a single time and approximately 6.2% taken by the ten largest. The chain carries TRBV9 and TRBJ2-7; 8 bases match TRBD2. The source is a man aged 80 or over with acute or convalescent COVID-19. The sequenced sample consisted of peripheral blood. CDR3 sequence reads: CASSSAAGGLQGNYEQYF. DNA for the CDR3: TGTGCCAGCAGCTCAGCGGCGGGAGGACTCCAGGGAAACTACGAGCAGTACTTC.